Listed here are 8 T cell receptor beta chains from one sample, sequenced in a study of CD8 T cells in ankylosing spondylitis. A single record per CDR3 protein comes from TCRdb applying MiXCR to the 5' RACE reads. The profile shows roughly 150,000 distinct CDR3 sequences, roughly 34% of them singletons. The material sequenced was synovial fluid, either unsorted or a sorted T cell fraction (not recorded which). The receptor set was obtained from a male donor with ankylosing spondylitis.

The genes are TRBV9 and TRBJ1-1; D uncertain. The CDR3 contains 15 residues. Trimming took 0 bases from V and 3 from J, leaving 12 bases between them. CDR1 SGDLS and CDR2 YYNGEE come from the germline V gene. DNA for the CDR3: TGTGCCAGCAGCGTAGAGGGCAGAAGTGACACTGAAGCTTTCTTT. Its translation: CASSVEGRSDTEAFF. The whole variable domain, filled in from reference TRBV9 and TRBJ1-1, reads DSGVTQTPKHLITATGQRVTLRCSPRSGDLSVYWYQQSLDQGLQFLIQYYNGEERAKGNILERFSAQQFPDLHSELNLSSLELGDSALYFCASSVEGRSDTEAFFGQGTRLTVV.

This clonotype has a handful of counts. For the CDR3, the DNA is TGTGCCAGCAGCTTTAGGGTGCGCGCTGGCACCGGGGAGCTGTTTTTT. Protein: CASSFRVRAGTGELFF. The chain links TRBV7-2 to TRBJ2-2, with D hard to call. Germline V gene lookup returns CDR1 SGHTA and CDR2 FQGNSA. The V end was cut by 3 bases, the J end by 4 bases, with 15 bases between. The CDR3 consists of 16 residues.

This clonotype was seen at least ten times. The chain carries TRBV9 and TRBJ2-5; 8 bases line up with TRBD1. The CDR3 is made up of 15 amino acids. From germline, CDR1 is SGDLS and CDR2 YYNGEE. V was clipped by 0 bases and J by 3 bases; unmatched bases: 4. The CDR3, as DNA: TGTGCCAGCAGCGTAGGCCCGGACAGGGAAGAGACCCAGTACTTC. This encodes CASSVGPDREETQYF. Using reference TRBV9 and TRBJ2-5 for the parts outside the CDR3, the full variable domain is DSGVTQTPKHLITATGQRVTLRCSPRSGDLSVYWYQQSLDQGLQFLIQYYNGEERAKGNILERFSAQQFPDLHSELNLSSLELGDSALYFCASSVGPDREETQYFGPGTRLLVL.

This chain joins TRBV2 and TRBJ2-1; D is undetermined. V lost 5 bases and J lost 13, with 6 bases in between. Germline-derived CDR1 and CDR2 are SNHLY and FYNNEI. CDR3 length equals 9 residues. In nucleotides, the CDR3 is TGTGCCAGCAGTCCACGACAGTTCTTC. This encodes CASSPRQFF.

This clonotype was counted once. The rearrangement links TRBV18 to TRBJ2-2; TRBD1 matches 8 bases. CDR3 length equals 16 residues. CDR1 is KGHSH, CDR2 LQKENI, per germline. V lost 8 bases, J lost 5 bases, and 13 bases stayed unmatched. As DNA, the CDR3 is TGTGCCAGCACTCAGGGACAGGTCGTACGAACCGGGGAGCTGTTTTTT. Its protein product is CASTQGQVVRTGELFF. Drawing the rest from reference TRBV18 and TRBJ2-2, the complete variable domain is NAGVMQNPRHLVRRRGQEARLRCSPMKGHSHVYWYRQLPEEGLKFMVYLQKENIIDESGMPKERFSAEFPKEGPSILRIQQVVRGDSAAYFCASTQGQVVRTGELFFGEGSRLTVL.

This clonotype was observed a handful of times. The chain employs TRBV15 and TRBJ2-5; D is uncertain. The V end lost 3 bases, the J end lost 5 bases, and 19 bases lay between the germline ends. The CDR3 loop spans 16 amino acids. CDR1 is LNHNV, CDR2 YYDKDF, per germline (reference sequence). The CDR3 is CATSRPRKDRTETQYF. Written as DNA, the CDR3 is TGTGCCACCAGCAGGCCCCGAAAGGACCGAACGGAGACCCAGTACTTC.

This clonotype came up a few times. The chain has TRBV20-1 and TRBJ2-1; TRBD2 matches 10 bases. V gave up 3 bases and J gave up 6 bases; unmatched junction bases: 8. Germline V gene lookup returns CDR1 DFQATT and CDR2 SNEGSKA (reference sequence). This CDR3 contains 15 residues. This CDR3 reads CSARVSGRRSNEQFF. As DNA, the CDR3 is TGCAGTGCTAGGGTTAGCGGGAGGAGGAGCAATGAGCAGTTCTTC.

The V and J genes are TRBV28 and TRBJ2-7, with 10 bases fitting TRBD1. Germline V gene lookup returns CDR1 MDHEN and CDR2 SYDVKM. The CDR3 is 14 amino acids. V gave up 5 bases and J gave up 8 bases; unmatched junction bases: 9. Here the CDR3 reads CASSTTGTGEKQYF. The CDR3 DNA sequence: TGTGCCAGCAGTACAACCGGGACAGGGGAAAAGCAGTACTTC.